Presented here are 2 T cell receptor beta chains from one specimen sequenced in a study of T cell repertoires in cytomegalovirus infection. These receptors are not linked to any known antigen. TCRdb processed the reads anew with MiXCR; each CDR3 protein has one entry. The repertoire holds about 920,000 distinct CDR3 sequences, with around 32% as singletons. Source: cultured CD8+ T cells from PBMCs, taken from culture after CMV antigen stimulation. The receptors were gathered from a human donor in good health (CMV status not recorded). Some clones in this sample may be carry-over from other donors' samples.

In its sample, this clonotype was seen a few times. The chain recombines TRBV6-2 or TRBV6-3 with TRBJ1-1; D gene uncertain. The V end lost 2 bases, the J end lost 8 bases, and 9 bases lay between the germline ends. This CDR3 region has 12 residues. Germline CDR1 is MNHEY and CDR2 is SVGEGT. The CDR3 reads CASSYGRGEAFF. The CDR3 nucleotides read TGTGCCAGCAGTTACGGGCGGGGAGAAGCTTTCTTT.

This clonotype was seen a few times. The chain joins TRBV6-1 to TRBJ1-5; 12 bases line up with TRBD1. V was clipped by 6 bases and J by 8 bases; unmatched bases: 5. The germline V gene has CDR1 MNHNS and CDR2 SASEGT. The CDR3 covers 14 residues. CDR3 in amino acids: CASRGTGGREPQHF. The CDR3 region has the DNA TGTGCCAGCAGGGGGACAGGGGGCAGGGAGCCCCAGCATTTT.